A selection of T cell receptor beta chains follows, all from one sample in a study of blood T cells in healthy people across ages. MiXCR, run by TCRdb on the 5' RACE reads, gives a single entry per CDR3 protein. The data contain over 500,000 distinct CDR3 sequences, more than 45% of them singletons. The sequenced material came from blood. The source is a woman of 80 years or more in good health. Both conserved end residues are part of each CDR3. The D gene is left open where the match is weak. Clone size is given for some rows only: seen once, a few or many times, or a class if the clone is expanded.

CDR3 DNA: TGTGCCAGCAGTCGCCGGCGGGGGGCTGTCACAGATACGCAGTATTTT
CDR3 protein: CASSRRRGAVTDTQYF
J gene: TRBJ2-3
D gene: TRBD2
clone size: many
V gene: TRBV6-5

CDR3 DNA: TGCAGCGCAGTCGGGACCCCCGGGCGTCGAGATACGCAGTATTTT
CDR3 protein: CSAVGTPGRRDTQYF
J gene: TRBJ2-3
D gene: NA
clone size: many
V gene: TRBV29-1

CDR3 DNA: TGTGCCAGCAGTTTAAGCGGGACTTTCTCCTACGAGCAGTACTTC
CDR3 protein: CASSLSGTFSYEQYF
J gene: TRBJ2-7
D gene: TRBD2
clone size: few
V gene: TRBV28

CDR3 DNA: TGCGCCAGCAGCCCCGGGACGGCGGTGGGGCCCCAGCATTTT
CDR3 protein: CASSPGTAVGPQHF
J gene: TRBJ1-5
D gene: NA
clone size: NA
V gene: TRBV5-1

CDR3 DNA: TGTGCCAGCAGTTCCGGACAGAAGAGCACAGATACGCAGTATTTT
CDR3 protein: CASSSGQKSTDTQYF
J gene: TRBJ2-3
D gene: NA
clone size: many
V gene: TRBV7-9

CDR3 DNA: TGTGCCAGCAGCGCCGGGACTAGTAGAGCAGATACGCAGTATTTT
CDR3 protein: CASSAGTSRADTQYF
J gene: TRBJ2-3
D gene: TRBD2
clone size: many
V gene: TRBV7-3

CDR3 DNA: TGTGCCAGCAGTTACTGGGACAGGGGGCCGGCAAGCACAGATACGCAGTATTTT
CDR3 protein: CASSYWDRGPASTDTQYF
J gene: TRBJ2-3
D gene: TRBD1
clone size: few
V gene: TRBV6-5

CDR3 DNA: TGTGCCAGCAGTTACGTAGGGGGGAGCTCCTACAATGAGCAGTTCTTC
CDR3 protein: CASSYVGGSSYNEQFF
J gene: TRBJ2-1
D gene: NA
clone size: many
V gene: TRBV6-6

CDR3 DNA: TGTGCCAGCAGCTTCAGGACTAGCGGGGGGGCAGGTATACAAGAGACCCAGTACTTC
CDR3 protein: CASSFRTSGGAGIQETQYF
J gene: TRBJ2-5
D gene: TRBD2
clone size: many
V gene: TRBV7-3

CDR3 DNA: TGTGCCATCAGTGAGTCGTGGGGGCGCGCCGGGGAGCTGTTTTTT
CDR3 protein: CAISESWGRAGELFF
J gene: TRBJ2-2
D gene: NA
clone size: once
V gene: TRBV10-3

CDR3 DNA: TGTGCCAGCAGTGCCCCAGGGCAGGCAGATACGCAGTATTTT
CDR3 protein: CASSAPGQADTQYF
J gene: TRBJ2-3
D gene: NA
clone size: NA
V gene: TRBV27

CDR3 DNA: TGTGCCAGCAGCCAATTTACAGGGGGCGGCTTTGTCGGGGAGCTGTTTTTT
CDR3 protein: CASSQFTGGGFVGELFF
J gene: TRBJ2-2
D gene: TRBD1
clone size: NA
V gene: TRBV4-2

CDR3 DNA: TGTGCCAGCAGTCGGTTCGTGGAGCAGTTCTTC
CDR3 protein: CASSRFVEQFF
J gene: TRBJ2-1
D gene: NA
clone size: NA
V gene: TRBV28

CDR3 DNA: TGCGCCAGCAGCTTGGCAGCAGGCCGAGGCACCGGGGAGCTGTTTTTT
CDR3 protein: CASSLAAGRGTGELFF
J gene: TRBJ2-2
D gene: NA
clone size: NA
V gene: TRBV5-1

CDR3 DNA: TGTGCCAGCAGCGGAGTGGACACCGGGGAGCTGTTTTTT
CDR3 protein: CASSGVDTGELFF
J gene: TRBJ2-2
D gene: NA
clone size: NA
V gene: TRBV9

CDR3 DNA: TGTGCCAGTAGTACCTACCGGGGGGGTTACAATGAGCAGTTCTTC
CDR3 protein: CASSTYRGGYNEQFF
J gene: TRBJ2-1
D gene: TRBD2
clone size: NA
V gene: TRBV19

CDR3 DNA: TGTGCCAGCAGCTCCGCAGGGGGGAATCAGCCCCAGCATTTT
CDR3 protein: CASSSAGGNQPQHF
J gene: TRBJ1-5
D gene: TRBD1
clone size: NA
V gene: TRBV13

CDR3 DNA: TGTGCCAGCAGTTTGGTGGCAGGGGGCGTCGTCGGCTACACCTTC
CDR3 protein: CASSLVAGGVVGYTF
J gene: TRBJ1-2
D gene: TRBD1
clone size: many
V gene: TRBV12-3/TRBV12-4

CDR3 DNA: TGTGCCAGCAGCTTGGGCAGGGGGGATAGGCCCCAGCATTTT
CDR3 protein: CASSLGRGDRPQHF
J gene: TRBJ1-5
D gene: TRBD1
clone size: NA
V gene: TRBV5-6

CDR3 DNA: TGCAGCGGCCTCAAACAGGGTAGCACAGATACGCAGTATTTT
CDR3 protein: CSGLKQGSTDTQYF
J gene: TRBJ2-3
D gene: NA
clone size: NA
V gene: TRBV29-1

CDR3 DNA: TGTGCCAGCAGTAGGACAGGCGGGAACACTGAAGCTTTCTTT
CDR3 protein: CASSRTGGNTEAFF
J gene: TRBJ1-1
D gene: TRBD1
clone size: NA
V gene: TRBV5-1

CDR3 DNA: TGTGCCAGCAGTCAGGACCGACTAGCGGTGAGGGGGGATACGCAGTATTTT
CDR3 protein: CASSQDRLAVRGDTQYF
J gene: TRBJ2-3
D gene: TRBD2
clone size: many
V gene: TRBV2

CDR3 DNA: TGTGCCAGCAGTTTGGGGGCGAGAGCGGGCAATCAGCCCCAGCATTTT
CDR3 protein: CASSLGARAGNQPQHF
J gene: TRBJ1-5
D gene: NA
clone size: NA
V gene: TRBV12-3/TRBV12-4

CDR3 DNA: TGTGCCAGCAGCTTGGGCAGGGCCCCCAATCAGCCCCAGCATTTT
CDR3 protein: CASSLGRAPNQPQHF
J gene: TRBJ1-5
D gene: NA
clone size: few
V gene: TRBV7-2

CDR3 DNA: TGTGCCACCAGCAGTTGGCGGGGTAGCAATCAGCCCCAGCATTTT
CDR3 protein: CATSSWRGSNQPQHF
J gene: TRBJ1-5
D gene: NA
clone size: NA
V gene: TRBV15

CDR3 DNA: TGTGCCATCAGTGAGTTACAGGATGCCGGGGAGCTGTTTTTT
CDR3 protein: CAISELQDAGELFF
J gene: TRBJ2-2
D gene: NA
clone size: NA
V gene: TRBV10-3

CDR3 DNA: TGTGCCAGCAGCTTAGCCGGGAGTGCAACTAATGAAAAACTGTTTTTT
CDR3 protein: CASSLAGSATNEKLFF
J gene: TRBJ1-4
D gene: NA
clone size: many
V gene: TRBV7-9

CDR3 DNA: TGTGCCAGCAGCCCCGTGGGCACCGGGGAGCTGTTTTTT
CDR3 protein: CASSPVGTGELFF
J gene: TRBJ2-2
D gene: NA
clone size: NA
V gene: TRBV7-9

CDR3 DNA: TGTGCCAGCAGTTATCCCCCACTATCAAACTACAATGAGCAGTTCTTC
CDR3 protein: CASSYPPLSNYNEQFF
J gene: TRBJ2-1
D gene: NA
clone size: many
V gene: TRBV28

CDR3 DNA: TGTGCCAGCAGCGTCACGAGCGGCCAAGCAACCCAGTACTTC
CDR3 protein: CASSVTSGQATQYF
J gene: TRBJ2-4
D gene: NA
clone size: NA
V gene: TRBV9

CDR3 DNA: TGTGCCAGCAGTGTTAGGGGTCCGGGGAATCAGCCCCAGCATTTT
CDR3 protein: CASSVRGPGNQPQHF
J gene: TRBJ1-5
D gene: NA
clone size: NA
V gene: TRBV6-4

CDR3 DNA: TGCAGTGCTACCAGTGGGGGACTAGCGGGAGGAAACGTTAATCTCTACGAGCAGTACTTC
CDR3 protein: CSATSGGLAGGNVNLYEQYF
J gene: TRBJ2-7
D gene: TRBD2
clone size: NA
V gene: TRBV20-1

CDR3 DNA: TGTGCCAGCAGCTTAGTTTCGGGGATGACCACAGATACGCAGTATTTT
CDR3 protein: CASSLVSGMTTDTQYF
J gene: TRBJ2-3
D gene: NA
clone size: NA
V gene: TRBV7-9

CDR3 DNA: TGTGCCTGGAGTGACCCGAGACTAGCGGGGGGGCAGGGAGCCAAAAACATTCAGTACTTC
CDR3 protein: CAWSDPRLAGGQGAKNIQYF
J gene: TRBJ2-4
D gene: TRBD2
clone size: many
V gene: TRBV30

CDR3 DNA: TGTGCCAGCACGACAGGGCAATCGAATGAGCAGTTCTTC
CDR3 protein: CASTTGQSNEQFF
J gene: TRBJ2-1
D gene: TRBD1
clone size: many
V gene: TRBV2

CDR3 DNA: TGTGCCAGCAGTGACCCTGGACAGCGCGAGCAGTACTTC
CDR3 protein: CASSDPGQREQYF
J gene: TRBJ2-7
D gene: NA
clone size: many
V gene: TRBV25-1

CDR3 DNA: TGCAGCGTCGGAGGGCTCCAGCCCCGGGGCACTGAAGCTTTCTTT
CDR3 protein: CSVGGLQPRGTEAFF
J gene: TRBJ1-1
D gene: NA
clone size: NA
V gene: TRBV29-1

CDR3 DNA: TGTGCCAGCAGTGCTTCGGACCTTGGCTATGGCTACACCTTC
CDR3 protein: CASSASDLGYGYTF
J gene: TRBJ1-2
D gene: NA
clone size: many
V gene: TRBV6-1

CDR3 DNA: TGTGCCAGCAGTTTATTTACGACAGGGAGAGCCAAAAACATTCAGTACTTC
CDR3 protein: CASSLFTTGRAKNIQYF
J gene: TRBJ2-4
D gene: TRBD1
clone size: NA
V gene: TRBV28

CDR3 DNA: TGTGCCATCAGTGAGTTTGCGGGACAGAATTCTGGGGCCAACGTCCTGACTTTC
CDR3 protein: CAISEFAGQNSGANVLTF
J gene: TRBJ2-6
D gene: NA
clone size: NA
V gene: TRBV10-3

CDR3 DNA: TGTGCCAGCACTCTCATAGCGGGATCAGATACGCAGTATTTT
CDR3 protein: CASTLIAGSDTQYF
J gene: TRBJ2-3
D gene: TRBD2
clone size: many
V gene: TRBV27

CDR3 DNA: TGCAGTGCTCCAACCCTCGGGAGAAGCACAGATACGCAGTATTTT
CDR3 protein: CSAPTLGRSTDTQYF
J gene: TRBJ2-3
D gene: NA
clone size: NA
V gene: TRBV20-1

CDR3 DNA: TGTGCCACAAAGGGGGAGGGGCTAAGTGGCTACACCTTC
CDR3 protein: CATKGEGLSGYTF
J gene: TRBJ1-2
D gene: NA
clone size: once
V gene: TRBV27

CDR3 DNA: TGCGCCAGCAGCTCGGGACAGGGGGCCACTGAAGCTTTCTTT
CDR3 protein: CASSSGQGATEAFF
J gene: TRBJ1-1
D gene: TRBD1
clone size: NA
V gene: TRBV5-1

CDR3 DNA: TGTGCCAGCAGTCGACCGACAGGGACGGGAGAGTATGTTTACACCTTC
CDR3 protein: CASSRPTGTGEYVYTF
J gene: TRBJ1-2
D gene: TRBD1
clone size: NA
V gene: TRBV27

CDR3 DNA: TGTGCCAGCAGCCAAGATCAGGCAGGGTTTGTAGAGACCCAGTACTTC
CDR3 protein: CASSQDQAGFVETQYF
J gene: TRBJ2-5
D gene: NA
clone size: many
V gene: TRBV4-2

CDR3 DNA: TGCGCCAGCAGCTTCAGGACAGGGGGCAGAGGGGCTGAAGCTTTCTTT
CDR3 protein: CASSFRTGGRGAEAFF
J gene: TRBJ1-1
D gene: TRBD1
clone size: NA
V gene: TRBV5-1

CDR3 DNA: TGCGCCAGCAGCTTGGAGCCGGCCTCTGGGATCAGACGGTACAATGAGCAGTTCTTC
CDR3 protein: CASSLEPASGIRRYNEQFF
J gene: TRBJ2-1
D gene: NA
clone size: NA
V gene: TRBV5-1

CDR3 DNA: TGTGCCAGCAGCTTTTCAGGGACCACTGAAGCTTTCTTT
CDR3 protein: CASSFSGTTEAFF
J gene: TRBJ1-1
D gene: NA
clone size: few
V gene: TRBV7-3

CDR3 DNA: TGCGCCAGCAGCCAAGACGCAGGGCCCTCAGATACGCAGTATTTT
CDR3 protein: CASSQDAGPSDTQYF
J gene: TRBJ2-3
D gene: NA
clone size: once
V gene: TRBV4-3

CDR3 DNA: TGCAGCGTCGGGCGACCTGCCAATGAGCAGTACTTC
CDR3 protein: CSVGRPANEQYF
J gene: TRBJ2-5
D gene: NA
clone size: NA
V gene: TRBV29-1

CDR3 DNA: TGTGCCAGCAGTGAAGGATACGCTGGGGCCAACGTCCTGACTTTC
CDR3 protein: CASSEGYAGANVLTF
J gene: TRBJ2-6
D gene: NA
clone size: NA
V gene: TRBV2

CDR3 DNA: TGTGCCAGCAGCCCCTTTGGGGGGAATGAAAAACTGTTTTTT
CDR3 protein: CASSPFGGNEKLFF
J gene: TRBJ1-4
D gene: NA
clone size: few
V gene: TRBV7-2

CDR3 DNA: TGTGCCAGCAGTTCGGCGGCTAGCGAGAGCTCCTACAATGAGCAGTTCTTC
CDR3 protein: CASSSAASESSYNEQFF
J gene: TRBJ2-1
D gene: NA
clone size: once
V gene: TRBV28

CDR3 DNA: TGTGCCAGCAGCCAAGGCGGGACCGCCGGGGAGCTGTTTTTT
CDR3 protein: CASSQGGTAGELFF
J gene: TRBJ2-2
D gene: NA
clone size: few
V gene: TRBV3-1

CDR3 DNA: TGTGCCACCAGCAGAGATGGAGAGGGTTTCGACGGTGGTGAAAAACTGTTTTTT
CDR3 protein: CATSRDGEGFDGGEKLFF
J gene: TRBJ1-4
D gene: NA
clone size: NA
V gene: TRBV15

CDR3 DNA: TGTGCCACCAGTGTAAGGGACGACGAAGAGACCCAGTACTTC
CDR3 protein: CATSVRDDEETQYF
J gene: TRBJ2-5
D gene: NA
clone size: NA
V gene: TRBV24-1

CDR3 DNA: TGCAGTGCGAGGCCGGGCAACTCGGGGCAGCAGTTCTTC
CDR3 protein: CSARPGNSGQQFF
J gene: TRBJ2-1
D gene: NA
clone size: NA
V gene: TRBV20-1

CDR3 DNA: TGTGCCAGCAGTCGACCCCTAGCGGGAGGGTCCTACAATGAGCAGTTCTTC
CDR3 protein: CASSRPLAGGSYNEQFF
J gene: TRBJ2-1
D gene: TRBD2
clone size: many
V gene: TRBV27